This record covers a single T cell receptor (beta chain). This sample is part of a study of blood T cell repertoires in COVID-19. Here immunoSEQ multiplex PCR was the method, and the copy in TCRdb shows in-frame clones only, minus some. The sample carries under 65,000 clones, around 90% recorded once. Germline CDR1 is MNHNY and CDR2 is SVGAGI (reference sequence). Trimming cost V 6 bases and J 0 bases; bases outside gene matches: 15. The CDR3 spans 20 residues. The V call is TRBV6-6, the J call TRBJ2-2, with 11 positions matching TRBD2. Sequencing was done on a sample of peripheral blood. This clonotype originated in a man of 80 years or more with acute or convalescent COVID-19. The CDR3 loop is CASSQGAGLAGNPNTGELFF. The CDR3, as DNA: TGTGCCAGCAGCCAAGGGGCCGGACTAGCGGGCAATCCGAACACCGGGGAGCTGTTTTTT.